Described below is a single T cell receptor beta chain sequence and its context. Its antigen is unknown. The CDR3 contains 13 residues. CDR1 is KGHSH and CDR2 is LQKENI in the germline V gene. Trimming took 6 bases from V and 8 from J, leaving 16 bases between them. Generated by immunoSEQ multiplex PCR, the TCRdb table keeps only in-frame clones and is missing some. Among some 200,000 clones listed, roughly 92% were seen once. These data come from a study of T cell responses to AZD1222 COVID-19 vaccine. Findings of the study overall: Scientists sampled the repertoires only once the peak T cell response had passed.

The clonotype comes from an adult in good health. The sequencing used peripheral blood, collected on day 0 of AZD1222 vaccination. This rearrangement joins TRBV18 to TRBJ1-1; D call uncertain. CDR3 in DNA: TGTGCCAGCTCGCCCCGGGAGAGGGAAGAAGCTTTCTTT. Encoded protein: CASSPREREEAFF.